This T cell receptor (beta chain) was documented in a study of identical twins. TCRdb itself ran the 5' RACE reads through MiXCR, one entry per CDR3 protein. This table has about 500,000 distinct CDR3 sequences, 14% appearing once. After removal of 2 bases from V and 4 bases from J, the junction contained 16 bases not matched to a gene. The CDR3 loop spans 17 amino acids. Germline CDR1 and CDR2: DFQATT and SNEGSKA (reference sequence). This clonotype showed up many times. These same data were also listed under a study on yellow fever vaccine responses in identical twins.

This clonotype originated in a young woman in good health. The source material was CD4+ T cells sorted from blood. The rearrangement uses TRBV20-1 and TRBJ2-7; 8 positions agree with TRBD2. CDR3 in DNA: TGCAGTGCTAGATTGTCAGGGACGAGCGGGAGTATGTACGAGCAGTACTTC. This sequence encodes CSARLSGTSGSMYEQYF.